This paragraph covers one T cell receptor (beta chain) sequence. The V gene's germline CDR1 is KGHSH and CDR2 LQKENI. Between the trimmed V and J ends, which lost 6 bases and 1 base, there was a span of 18 bases. The CDR3 covers 16 residues. These data originate in a study of blood T cell repertoires in COVID-19. Whole-study context: In each case, the material was cDNA or gDNA derived from T cells, B-cell-depleted T cells, or PBMCs.

Profiled with immunoSEQ multiplex PCR; TCRdb holds only in-frame clones, not every one. This sample carries roughly 200,000 clones, 85% of them seen once, and the ten largest clones take more than 5.5%. Cohort allocation depended upon clinical history that participants reported. Either two negative PCRs, clearance, or symptom resolution qualified Cohort 3 donors as recovered. Sequencing was done on a sample of PBMCs or T cells enriched from blood (not recorded which). The chain uses TRBV18 and TRBJ2-5; the D gene is possibly TRBD1 (6 bases). The origin of this receptor is a man aged 35 to 55 who had recovered from COVID-19. This CDR3 is CASSSISRGPQETQYF. CDR3 in DNA: TGTGCCAGCTCCTCAATTAGCAGGGGACCCCAAGAGACCCAGTACTTC.